This T cell receptor beta chain was recorded in a study of T-cell reconstitution after alpha-beta-depleted transplantation in children. General observations from the study: Two months or so post-transplant, alpha-beta T cells reportedly derived from several hundred expanded graft clones. At the one-year point after transplant, T-cell counts and TCRbeta diversity were found to come mostly from T cells that had been newly produced.

This clonotype was counted many times. The antigen remains unidentified. A TCRbeta library incorporating unique molecular identifiers was prepared. TCRdb re-called the PCR reads through MiXCR, storing one row per CDR3 protein. The table lists 150,000 to 250,000 distinct CDR3 sequences, about 6% of them singletons. The origin of this receptor is a girl in the first two years of life with combined immunodeficiency, due to receive a stem cell transplant. Sample: PBMCs, taken before TCRalphabeta/CD19-depleted stem cell transplant.

The CDR3 region has the DNA TGCAGCGTTGAAGGTCTAGCGGGGGGGCTATACGAGCAGTACTTC. This encodes CSVEGLAGGLYEQYF. V gene TRBV29-1 combines with J gene TRBJ2-7, with 12 bases that match TRBD2. CDR1 is SQVTM and CDR2 is ANQGSEA in the germline V gene. This CDR3 contains 15 residues. The V gene end was trimmed by 1 base and the J gene end by 4 bases; junction bases not matched to a gene: 5.